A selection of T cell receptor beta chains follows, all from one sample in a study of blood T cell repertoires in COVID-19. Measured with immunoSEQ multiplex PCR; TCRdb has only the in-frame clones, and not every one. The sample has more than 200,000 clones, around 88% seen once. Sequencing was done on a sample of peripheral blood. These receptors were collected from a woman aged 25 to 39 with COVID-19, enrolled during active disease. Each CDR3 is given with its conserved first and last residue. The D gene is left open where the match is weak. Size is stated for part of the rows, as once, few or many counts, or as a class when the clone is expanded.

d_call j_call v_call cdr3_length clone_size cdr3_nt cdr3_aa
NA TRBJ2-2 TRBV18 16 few TGTGCCAGCTCACCACGATCAGCCCGGGACACCGGGGAGCTGTTTTTT CASSPRSARDTGELFF
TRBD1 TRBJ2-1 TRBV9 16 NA TGTGCCAGCAGCGCCCCGACCGGGACAGCCTACAATGAGCAGTTCTTC CASSAPTGTAYNEQFF
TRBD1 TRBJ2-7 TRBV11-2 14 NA TGTGCCAGCAGCTCCCAAGGGGCAGGGGGCGAGCAGTACTTC CASSSQGAGGEQYF
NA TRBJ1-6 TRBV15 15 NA TGTGCCACCAGCAGGTTATCAGGGGATAATTCACCCCTCCACTTT CATSRLSGDNSPLHF
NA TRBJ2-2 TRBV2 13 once TGTGCCAGCATCCTAGCGTTGGCCGGGGAGCTGTTTTTT CASILALAGELFF
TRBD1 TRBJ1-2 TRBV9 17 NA TGTGCCAGCAGCGTAGATGGTGGAGCAGGGGGCATCTATGGCTACACCTTC CASSVDGGAGGIYGYTF
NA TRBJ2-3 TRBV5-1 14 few TGCGCCAGCCGGAACGGACAGAATCCAGATACGCAGTATTTT CASRNGQNPDTQYF
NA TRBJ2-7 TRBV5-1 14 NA TGCGCCAGCAGCTTGGCTCTGAGAGGAAGCGAGCAGTACTTC CASSLALRGSEQYF
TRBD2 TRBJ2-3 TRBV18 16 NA TGTGCCAGCTCACCACTTGCGGGGGGTAACACAGATACGCAGTATTTT CASSPLAGGNTDTQYF
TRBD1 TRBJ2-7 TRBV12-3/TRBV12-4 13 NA TGTGCCAGCAGTGGGACAGGGGGCCGGGAGCAGTACTTC CASSGTGGREQYF
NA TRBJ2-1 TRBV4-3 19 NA TGCGCCAGCAGCCTTTTCATGGGCAGGACTCCCAGCTCCTACAATGAGCAGTTCTTC CASSLFMGRTPSSYNEQFF
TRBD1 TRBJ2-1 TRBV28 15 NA TGTGCCAGCAGTTTTCTGTTCAGGGGGCGAAATGAGCAGTTCTTC CASSFLFRGRNEQFF
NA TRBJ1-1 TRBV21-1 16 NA TGTGCCAGCAGCAAACGACCCAGGGGTAGTTATACTGAAGCTTTCTTT CASSKRPRGSYTEAFF
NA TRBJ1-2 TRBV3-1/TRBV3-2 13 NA TGTGCCAGCAGCCAAGACGGAGCCTACGGCTACACCTTC CASSQDGAYGYTF
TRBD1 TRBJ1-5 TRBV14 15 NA TGTGCCAGCAGCCAACCCAGGGGGCCAAATCAGCCCCAGCATTTT CASSQPRGPNQPQHF
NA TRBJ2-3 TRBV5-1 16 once TGCGCCAGCAGCTTGGAAGGCAGGGTGGTGGCAGATACGCAGTATTTT CASSLEGRVVADTQYF
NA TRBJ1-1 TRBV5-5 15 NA TGTGCCAGCAGCTTGGTGGGGCACCCGAACACTGAAGCTTTCTTT CASSLVGHPNTEAFF
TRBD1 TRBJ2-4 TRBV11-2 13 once TGTGCCAGCAGCCCGACAGGGGTAAACATTCAGTACTTC CASSPTGVNIQYF
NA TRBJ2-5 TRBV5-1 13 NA TGCGCCAGCAGCTTGGTTCCAGGGGAGACCCAGTACTTC CASSLVPGETQYF
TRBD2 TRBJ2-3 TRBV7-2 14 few TGTGCCAGTATTAGCGGGAGGAGCACAGATACGCAGTATTTT CASISGRSTDTQYF
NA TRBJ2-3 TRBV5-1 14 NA TGCGCCAGCAGCTTGGGGGGGCGCACAGATACGCAGTATTTT CASSLGGRTDTQYF
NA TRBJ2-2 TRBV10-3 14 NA TGTGCCATCAGTGAGTCGGGGAGCGCCGGGGAGCTGTTTTTT CAISESGSAGELFF
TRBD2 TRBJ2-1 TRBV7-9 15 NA TGTGCCAGCAGCTTAGATGGGGCGGGAGACAATGAGCAGTTCTTC CASSLDGAGDNEQFF
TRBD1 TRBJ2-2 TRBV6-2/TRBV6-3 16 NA TGTGCCAGCAGTTCCCCCCGGGACAGCGGTACCGGGGAGCTGTTTTTT CASSSPRDSGTGELFF
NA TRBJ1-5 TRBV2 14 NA TGTGCCAGCACCCCAGGGACACTGCATCAGCCCCAGCATTTT CASTPGTLHQPQHF
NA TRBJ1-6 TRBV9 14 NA TGTGCCAGCAGCGGCGGGGACTATAATTCACCCCTCCACTTT CASSGGDYNSPLHF
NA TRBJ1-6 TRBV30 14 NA TGTGCCTGGAGTGGTGCAGGGACTTATTCACCCCTCCACTTT CAWSGAGTYSPLHF
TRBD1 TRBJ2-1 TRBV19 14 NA TGTGCCAGTAGTATAAGACAGGGTTGGGATGAGCAGTTCTTC CASSIRQGWDEQFF
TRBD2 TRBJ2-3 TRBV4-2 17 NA TGTGCCAGCAGCCAGCGCGGACTAGCGGGAGGGCCAAATACGCAGTATTTT CASSQRGLAGGPNTQYF
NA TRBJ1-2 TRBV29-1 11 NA TGCAGCGTCAGGACACCCTATGGCTACACCTTC CSVRTPYGYTF
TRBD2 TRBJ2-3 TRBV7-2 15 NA TGTGCCAGCAGCCCCCTAGCGGGGGGTACAGATACGCAGTATTTT CASSPLAGGTDTQYF
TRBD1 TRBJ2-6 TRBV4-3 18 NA TGCGCCAGCAGCCAAGACGACAGGGGGAGGTCTGGGGCCAACGTCCTGACTTTC CASSQDDRGRSGANVLTF
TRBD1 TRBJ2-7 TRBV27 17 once TGTGCCAGCAGTTTCCTCCCAGGGGGCCCGGGGACCTACGAGCAGTACTTC CASSFLPGGPGTYEQYF
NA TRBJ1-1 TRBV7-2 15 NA TGTGCCAGCAGCTTAGCGAGTAATACAAGGGGGGAAGCTTTCTTT CASSLASNTRGEAFF
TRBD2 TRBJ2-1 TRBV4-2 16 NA TGTGCCAGCAGCCAAGAACAAGCGGGGGACTACAATGAGCAGTTCTTC CASSQEQAGDYNEQFF
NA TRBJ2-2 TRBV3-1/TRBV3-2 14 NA TGTGCCAGCAGCCAAGAGGCCAGGATCGGGGAGCTGTTTTTT CASSQEARIGELFF
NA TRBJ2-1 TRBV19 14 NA TGTGCCAGTAATGGCGGGATAGACTACAATGAGCAGTTCTTC CASNGGIDYNEQFF
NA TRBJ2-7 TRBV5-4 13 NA TGTGCCAGCAGCTTGGGGCAGTCTTACGAGCAGTACTTC CASSLGQSYEQYF
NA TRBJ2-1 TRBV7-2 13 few TGTGCCAGCAGCTCCCCGGGCTACAATGAGCAGTTCTTC CASSSPGYNEQFF
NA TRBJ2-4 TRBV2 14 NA TGTGCCAGCAGGCCCATACTAGCCAAAAACATTCAGTACTTC CASRPILAKNIQYF
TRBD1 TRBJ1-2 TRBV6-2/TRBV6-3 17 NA TGTGCCAGCAGTTACCCTCGGACAGGGAGAGCTAACTATGGCTACACCTTC CASSYPRTGRANYGYTF
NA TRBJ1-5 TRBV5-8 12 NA TGTGCCAGCAGTAGAGATAATCAGCCCCAGCATTTT CASSRDNQPQHF
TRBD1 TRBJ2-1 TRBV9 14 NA TGTGCCAGCAGCGGACCGACAGGGGTAGCTGAGCAGTTCTTC CASSGPTGVAEQFF
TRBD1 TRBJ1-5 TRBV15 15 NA TGTGCCACCAGTGACTCCAGGGGGCTCAGTCAGCCCCAGCATTTT CATSDSRGLSQPQHF
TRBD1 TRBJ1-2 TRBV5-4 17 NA TGTGCCAGCAGACCCAGGACAGGGGGCGCCCCTAACTATGGCTACACCTTC CASRPRTGGAPNYGYTF
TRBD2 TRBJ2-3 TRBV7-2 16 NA TGTGCCAGCAGCCTCCGGGGGGGGCTGTCGGCAGATACGCAGTATTTT CASSLRGGLSADTQYF
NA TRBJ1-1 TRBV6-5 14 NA TGTGCCAGCAGTTACTTTCAGGACAGTAAAGAAGCTTTCTTT CASSYFQDSKEAFF